This T cell receptor (beta chain) comes out of a study of somatic mutations in cytotoxic T cells in rheumatoid arthritis. Of note for this clone: Its antigen is unidentified.

Germline lookup yields CDR1 SGHRS and CDR2 YFSETQ. The CDR3 loop spans 13 amino acids. V was pared by 1 base and J by 2 bases, with 6 bases between. In the original processing: Concordance between patient CD8+ clones exceeding 1% and published virus-specific TCRB sequences was infrequent. The protocol was immunoSEQ multiplex PCR, while the TCRdb copy is restricted to in-frame clones and leaves out a portion. The V and J calls and clone size were taken over from that table, and D and trimming were inferred from the DNA. The sample contains about 10,000 clones, around nine tenths of which appear only once. Study results and limitations: Unknown were the antigen targets of the expanded CD8+ clones. With age, CD8+ clonality increased in rheumatoid arthritis patients, whereas no such increase appeared in healthy controls. Some patients, about an eighth of the roughly 60, had a largest CD8+ clone that exceeded 20% of CD8+ cells.

The source of this sequence is a woman between 18 and 29 years old with rheumatoid arthritis. The chain combines TRBV5-1 with TRBJ2-5; TRBD1 might be the D (6 bases). The sample was CD4+ T cells sorted from blood. CDR3 bases: TGCGCCAGCAGCTTGCAGGGGCAAGAGACCCAGTACTTC. Translated: CASSLQGQETQYF.